The 15 T cell receptor beta chains reported below all come from one sample, sequenced in a study of persistence of HIV-infected CD4 T cells. Which antigens these TCRs recognize remains unknown. This was the immunoSEQ version 4 assay in survey mode. Using immunoSEQ multiplex PCR, the repertoire was profiled, and TCRdb retains in-frame clones only, with some absent. Here the sample spans roughly 41,000 clones, approximately 88% being singletons. Anti-CD3/anti-CD28 beads served as a nonspecific positive control stimulus. Sorting selected CD4+ T cells upregulating both CD40 ligand and CD69. The sample here was CD4+ T cells sorted from PBMCs after roughly 20-hour stimulation, taken from a patient who received antiretroviral therapy. The receptor set was obtained from an adult man with HIV who was CMV-seropositive.

This clone was detected only a few times. The V call is TRBV4-3, the J call TRBJ1-2, with 10 bases matching TRBD1. Germline V gene sequence: CDR1 LGHNA, CDR2 YSLEER. This CDR3 has 16 residues. Germline trimming cut 0 bases from V and 4 bases from J; bases unmatched to any gene: 5. DNA for the CDR3: TGCGCCAGCAGCCAAGAAGCCAGGACAGGGGGCTATGGCTACACCTTC. Its translation is CASSQEARTGGYGYTF.

V gene TRBV29-1 combines with J gene TRBJ2-7; 12 bases are shared with TRBD1. This CDR3 is 12 amino acids long. The V gene end was trimmed by 8 bases and the J gene end by 5 bases; junction bases not matched to a gene: 4. The germline gives CDR1 SQVTM, CDR2 ANQGSEA. The CDR3 bases are TGCAGCATAGGGACAGGGGGCAACGAGCAGTACTTC. Residues: CSIGTGGNEQYF.

The chain has TRBV5-1 and TRBJ2-7; D may be TRBD2 (5 bases). Germline CDR1 SGHRS, CDR2 YFSETQ. Trimming shortened V by 1 base and J by 3 bases, and 14 bases separated the two germline ends. There are 15 residues in the CDR3. The CDR3 here is CASSLLPSGSYEQYF. The CDR3 DNA follows: TGCGCCAGCAGCTTGCTGCCCAGTGGGAGCTACGAGCAGTACTTC.

This sequence joins TRBV27 and TRBJ1-2, with 8 bases that match TRBD1. Germline loops: CDR1 MNHEY, CDR2 SMNVEV (reference sequence). There are 15 residues in the CDR3. The V gene end was trimmed by 3 bases and the J gene end by 7 bases; junction bases not matched to a gene: 10. The CDR3 sequence: CASSFLSAGGFGYTF. CDR3 DNA: TGTGCCAGCAGTTTTTTGTCAGCAGGGGGCTTTGGCTACACCTTC.

The rearrangement links TRBV10-3 to TRBJ2-1, with TRBD2 matching 14 bases. Trimming removed 8 bases from V and 10 bases from J; junction bases left unmatched: 7. The V gene's germline CDR1 is ENHRY and CDR2 SYGVKD. This CDR3 is 14 amino acids long. CDR3 region: CAISGLAGEQEQFF. For the CDR3, the DNA is TGTGCCATCTCGGGACTAGCGGGGGAACAAGAGCAGTTCTTC.

V is TRBV6-5 and J is TRBJ1-2, with 10 bases matching TRBD1. The trim removed 5 bases at V and 3 bases at J, leaving 6 bases unmatched. The CDR3 spans 15 residues. CDR1 is MNHEY, CDR2 SVGAGI, per germline. The CDR3 DNA is TGTGCCAGCAGTAAGACAGGGGGCGGTGACTATGGCTACACCTTC. It yields the protein CASSKTGGGDYGYTF.

This rearrangement joins TRBV7-2 to TRBJ2-7; TRBD2 aligns across 11 bases. This CDR3 is 16 amino acids long. Germline V lookup: CDR1 SGHTA, CDR2 FQGNSA. V lost 1 base, J lost 5 bases, and 7 bases stayed unmatched. The CDR3 sequence: CASSLDSSGRWNEQYF. The CDR3 DNA sequence: TGTGCCAGCAGCTTAGATTCTAGCGGGAGGTGGAACGAGCAGTACTTC.

CDR3 loop: CASSRERAGRRVGEQYF. In DNA, the CDR3 is TGTGCCAGCAGTCGGGAGAGAGCGGGACGCCGGGTGGGGGAACAGTACTTC. The chain uses TRBV7-2 and TRBJ2-7; 7 positions match TRBD2. With 6 bases clipped from V and 10 bases from J, the junction kept 24 bases outside the gene matches. The CDR3 runs to 17 residues. Germline assignment: CDR1 SGHTA and CDR2 FQGNSA.

The V gene is TRBV6-5, the J gene TRBJ1-1; TRBD1 aligns across 9 bases. After removal of 6 bases from V and 7 bases from J, the junction contained 6 bases not matched to a gene. This CDR3 comprises 13 residues. CDR1 and CDR2 from the germline V gene are MNHEY and SVGAGI. CDR3: CASSHRGQNEAFF. As DNA, the CDR3 is TGTGCCAGCAGCCACAGGGGGCAGAATGAAGCTTTCTTT.

The V and J genes are TRBV19 and TRBJ2-1, with D possibly TRBD1 on 5 matching bases. Germline V gene data show CDR1 as LNHDA and CDR2 as SQIVND (reference sequence). CDR3 length: 15 residues. Trimming took off 3 bases at V and 6 bases at J, with 15 bases between the two ends. The CDR3 protein is CASSIPLGRGNEQFF. The CDR3 DNA is TGTGCCAGTAGTATCCCCCTTGGAAGGGGCAATGAGCAGTTCTTC. Together with reference TRBV19 and TRBJ2-1, the CDR3 gives the full variable domain: DGGITQSPKYLFRKEGQNVTLSCEQNLNHDAMYWYRQDPGQGLRLIYYSQIVNDFQKGDIAEGYSVSREKKESFPLTVTSAQKNPTAFYLCASSIPLGRGNEQFFGPGTRLTVL.

The chain uses TRBV30 and TRBJ2-2, with D uncertain. V shed 3 bases and J shed 6 bases, with 8 bases lying between them. This CDR3 has 12 residues. CDR1 and CDR2 from the germline V gene are GTSNPN and SVGIG (reference sequence). CDR3 sequence: CAWSPRAGELFF. The CDR3 nucleotides are TGTGCCTGGAGCCCAAGGGCCGGGGAGCTGTTTTTT.

Here the CDR3 DNA reads TGTGCCAGCTCAAAAGGGGGGGTTTCACCCCTCCACTTT. Translating gives CASSKGGVSPLHF. The J gene is TRBJ1-6, the V gene TRBV18; maybe TRBD1 (6 bases). From germline, CDR1 is KGHSH and CDR2 LQKENI. Trimming stripped 5 bases from V and 9 bases from J, with 11 bases between. This CDR3 spans 13 amino acids. The entire variable domain, with the rest obtained from reference TRBV18 and TRBJ1-6, is as follows: NAGVMQNPRHLVRRRGQEARLRCSPMKGHSHVYWYRQLPEEGLKFMVYLQKENIIDESGMPKERFSAEFPKEGPSILRIQQVVRGDSAAYFCASSKGGVSPLHFGNGTRLTVT.

The chain links TRBV27 to TRBJ2-2; TRBD1 agrees at 8 bases. This CDR3 has 15 residues. Germline CDR1 reads MNHEY; CDR2 reads SMNVEV (reference sequence). The V segment lost 2 bases and the J segment 6 bases; nucleotides outside the gene matches: 5. The CDR3 protein is CASSLHRGVPGELFF. CDR3 in DNA: TGTGCCAGCAGTTTACACAGGGGGGTTCCCGGGGAGCTGTTTTTT.

This clone was counted a few times. J is TRBJ1-6 and V is TRBV7-3; weak D call: TRBD1 (6 bases). The V end was cut by 0 bases, the J end by 6 bases, with 18 bases between. There are 18 residues in the CDR3. Per germline, CDR1 SGHTA and CDR2 FQGTGA. The CDR3 nucleotides are TGTGCCAGCAGCTTAACTGGGGGTGACAGGTTGTCTAATTCACCCCTCCACTTT. Translated, it gives CASSLTGGDRLSNSPLHF. Full variable domain (remainder filled in from reference TRBV7-3 and TRBJ1-6): GAGVSQTPSNKVTEKGKYVELRCDPISGHTALYWYRQSLGQGPEFLIYFQGTGAADDSGLPNDRFFAVRPEGSVSTLKIQRTERGDSAVYLCASSLTGGDRLSNSPLHFGNGTRLTVT.

J is TRBJ2-1 and V is TRBV12-3 or TRBV12-4; tentatively, D is TRBD1 or TRBD2 (6 bases each). The CDR3 has 13 residues. Between the trimmed V and J ends, which lost 1 base and 9 bases, there was a span of 10 bases. The CDR3 loop is CASSLGGATEQFF. CDR3 sequence (DNA): TGTGCCAGCAGTTTAGGGGGGGCTACTGAGCAGTTCTTC.